This T cell receptor beta chain was obtained from a study of T cell responses to AZD1222 COVID-19 vaccine. As regards this clone: Its antigen is unidentified.

Study-wide points: Clonal diversity may have been underestimated in mostly white British donors. Baseline testing showed seropositivity in only six AZD1222 recipients. With dominance at 160-218 and 743-854, vaccine-associated CD4 TCRs spanned spike.

Generated by immunoSEQ multiplex PCR, the TCRdb table keeps only in-frame clones and is missing some. Of 100,000 to 150,000 clones detected, around 94% appear once; the ten largest clones hold around 1.8%. The origin of this receptor is an adult in good health. Material: peripheral blood, obtained on day 0 of AZD1222 vaccination.

CDR3: CASSLGQGAPGNTIYF. As DNA, the CDR3 is TGTGCCAGCAGCTTGGGACAGGGGGCGCCTGGAAACACCATATATTTT. The genes are TRBV11-3 and TRBJ1-3; 12 positions agree with TRBD1. Germline CDR1 and CDR2: SGHNT and YENEEA. With 3 bases clipped from V and 2 bases from J, the junction kept 2 bases outside the gene matches. There are 16 residues in the CDR3.